This TCR beta chain was obtained from a study of cytomegalovirus exposure and HLA in healthy donors. Study background: In a later analysis, it was reported that the 110 or so validation repertoires had been produced on the same platform as the 690 or so repertoires belonging to the first cohort.

Sequenced by immunoSEQ multiplex PCR; TCRdb stores in-frame clones only, minus some. In the table there are about 110,000 clones, roughly 87% of which are singletons. V lost 6 bases and J 7 bases, leaving 10 bases between the germline ends. There are 12 residues in the CDR3. CDR1 MNHNY and CDR2 SVGAGI come from the germline V gene (reference sequence). This rearrangement joins TRBV6-6 to TRBJ2-1; the D is unclear. Specimen: PBMCs. The TCR sequence derives from a woman aged 18-29 years in good health and CMV-seronegative. DNA of the CDR3: TGTGCCAGCAGCTTACCCAGGAATGAGCAGTTCTTC. Protein sequence: CASSLPRNEQFF.